These 17 T cell receptor beta chains were all obtained from the same sample, sequenced in a study of control samples from healthy donors and cancer patients. The protocol was immunoSEQ multiplex PCR, while the TCRdb copy is restricted to in-frame clones and leaves out a portion. The table shows about 10,000 clones, with more than 75% occurring only once. Sequencing was performed on PBMCs. The source is a man in his fifties or sixties with colorectal cancer.

The chain carries TRBV4-3 and TRBJ1-4, with D uncertain. Germline CDR1 and CDR2: LGHNA and YSLEER. The CDR3 sequence is 15 residues long. Trimming pared 0 bases from V and 8 bases from J, leaving 13 bases between. CDR3 nucleotide sequence: TGCGCCAGCAGCCAAGAGGACCGTCCGGGGGAAAAACTGTTTTTT. Encoded protein: CASSQEDRPGEKLFF.

The V gene is TRBV10-3, the J gene TRBJ1-4; 8 bases map to TRBD1. This CDR3 has 14 residues. V trimming: 4 bases; J trimming: 7 bases; junction bases outside the gene matches: 5. Germline V gene lookup returns CDR1 ENHRY and CDR2 SYGVKD. CDR3 nucleotides: TGTGCCATCAGTGCGGCAGGGGGCAGTGAAAAACTGTTTTTT. It encodes CAISAAGGSEKLFF.

This chain connects TRBV11-3 to TRBJ2-3, with 15 bases identical to TRBD2. This CDR3 contains 18 residues. CDR1 is SGHNT and CDR2 is YENEEA in the germline V gene. Trimming removed 1 base from V and 4 bases from J; junction bases left unmatched: 6. The CDR3 DNA is TGTGCCAGCAGCTTAGGGACTAGCGGGGGGGCCGGGGCAGATACGCAGTATTTT. Translating it yields CASSLGTSGGAGADTQYF. The complete variable domain, with remaining parts taken from reference TRBV11-3 and TRBJ2-3, reads EAGVVQSPRYKIIEKKQPVAFWCNPISGHNTLYWYLQNLGQGPELLIRYENEEAVDDSQLPKDRFSAERLKGVDSTLKIQPAELGDSAVYLCASSLGTSGGAGADTQYFGPGTRLTVL.

CDR3 loop: CAISEGTSRWEFF. The CDR3 bases are TGTGCCATCAGTGAAGGGACTAGCAGGTGGGAGTTCTTC. This chain links TRBV10-3 with TRBJ2-1; TRBD2 matches at 9 bases. Germline V gene sequence: CDR1 ENHRY, CDR2 SYGVKD. V shed 3 bases and J 14 bases; nucleotides not matched to a gene: 8. The CDR3 sequence is 13 residues long.

V usage is TRBV30 and J usage is TRBJ1-2; D gene ambiguous. CDR3 length equals 14 residues. V was shortened by 8 bases and J by 7 bases, with 23 bases between the two germline ends. The V gene's germline CDR1 is GTSNPN and CDR2 SVGIG (reference sequence). The CDR3 protein is CAVGRDFGIGGYTF. DNA for the CDR3: TGTGCCGTCGGGCGCGATTTTGGTATAGGTGGCTACACCTTC.

In DNA form, the CDR3 reads TGTGCCTGGGCGGGGACAGTCCTTCGAGGCTACACCTTC. Translation gives CAWAGTVLRGYTF. This chain uses TRBV30 with TRBJ1-2; the match to TRBD1 covers 7 bases. The CDR3 is made up of 13 amino acids. The ends lost 5 bases at V and 8 bases at J; junction bases unmatched: 11. CDR1 and CDR2 (germline): GTSNPN, SVGIG (reference sequence). The full variable domain, with the rest looked up from reference TRBV30 and TRBJ1-2, is SQTIHQWPATLVQPVGSPLSLECTVEGTSNPNLYWYRQAAGRGLQLLFYSVGIGQISSEVPQNLSASRPQDRQFILSSKKLLLSDSGFYLCAWAGTVLRGYTFGSGTRLTVV.

V usage is TRBV5-4 and J usage is TRBJ2-3; D gene uncertain. CDR3 size: 15 residues. Trimming stripped 3 bases from V and 0 bases from J, with 11 bases between. Germline CDR1 and CDR2: SGHNT and YYREEE (reference sequence). DNA for the CDR3: TGTGCCAGCAGCTCGACGCTAGTCAGCACAGATACGCAGTATTTT. Translation gives CASSSTLVSTDTQYF.

The J gene is TRBJ2-7, the V gene TRBV2; D unresolved. Looked up from germline, CDR1 is SNHLY and CDR2 is FYNNEI. Between the trimmed V and J ends, which lost 2 bases and 2 bases, there was a span of 4 bases. The CDR3 runs to 12 residues. The CDR3 region is CASSETPYEQYF. In DNA, the CDR3 is TGTGCCAGCAGTGAAACCCCCTACGAGCAGTACTTC. The complete variable domain, with remaining parts taken from reference TRBV2 and TRBJ2-7, reads EPEVTQTPSHQVTQMGQEVILRCVPISNHLYFYWYRQILGQKVEFLVSFYNNEISEKSEIFDDQFSVERPDGSNFTLKIRSTKLEDSAMYFCASSETPYEQYFGPGTRLTVT.

V usage is TRBV4-3 and J usage is TRBJ2-5; D gene unclear. CDR3 size: 17 residues. V lost 0 bases, J lost 5 bases, and 19 bases lay in between. Germline CDR1 LGHNA, CDR2 YSLEER. The CDR3 region has the DNA TGCGCCAGCAGCCAAGATTTCCGGACCGGGTTGTGGGAGACCCAGTACTTC. It specifies CASSQDFRTGLWETQYF.

The CDR3 loop is CASSSRQGPNSPLHF. The CDR3 DNA reads TGTGCCAGCAGCTCGCGACAGGGGCCCAATTCACCCCTCCACTTT. This sequence joins TRBV7-8 and TRBJ1-6, with TRBD1 identical over 8 bases. The germline V gene encodes CDR1 SGHVS and CDR2 FQNEAQ. V shed 4 bases, J shed 7 bases, and the junction held 6 bases outside the gene matches. The CDR3 length is 15 residues.

The chain carries TRBV29-1 and TRBJ1-2; no definite D call. Per germline, CDR1 SQVTM and CDR2 ANQGSEA. The length of the CDR3 is 10 residues. Trimming stripped 4 bases from V and 6 bases from J, with 6 bases between. In nucleotides, the CDR3 is TGCAGCGTTGGAGGAGATGGCTACACCTTC. This codes for CSVGGDGYTF. The variable domain in full, with the rest retrieved from reference TRBV29-1 and TRBJ1-2, is SAVISQKPSRDICQRGTSLTIQCQVDSQVTMMFWYRQQPGQSLTLIATANQGSEATYESGFVIDKFPISRPNLTFSTLTVSNMSPEDSSIYLCSVGGDGYTFGSGTRLTVV.

DNA for the CDR3: TGTGCCAGCACCCGGGAGCTCAATGAGCAGTTCTTC. This encodes CASTRELNEQFF. This chain connects TRBV2 to TRBJ2-1; tentative D call: TRBD2 (6 bases). CDR3 length: 12 amino acids. Germline CDR1 reads SNHLY; CDR2 reads FYNNEI. Trimming shortened V by 7 bases and J by 6 bases, and 10 bases separated the two germline ends.

This clone is a singleton in its sample. The chain combines TRBV19 with TRBJ1-5; D perhaps matches TRBD1 (5 bases). Germline CDR1 is LNHDA and CDR2 is SQIVND (reference sequence). The CDR3 spans 16 residues. Trimming left V 3 bases short and J 0 bases short, with 12 bases between. This CDR3 reads CASSIRQPYSNQPQHF. CDR3 DNA sequence: TGTGCCAGTAGTATTCGACAGCCATATAGCAATCAGCCCCAGCATTTT. Full variable domain (outside the CDR3, taken from reference TRBV19 and TRBJ1-5): DGGITQSPKYLFRKEGQNVTLSCEQNLNHDAMYWYRQDPGQGLRLIYYSQIVNDFQKGDIAEGYSVSREKKESFPLTVTSAQKNPTAFYLCASSIRQPYSNQPQHFGDGTRLSIL.

V and J are TRBV4-3 and TRBJ2-7; a weak D match, TRBD1 (6 bases). CDR1 LGHNA and CDR2 YSLEER come from the germline V gene. The CDR3 is made up of 15 amino acids. Trimming shortened V by 3 bases and J by 5 bases, and 17 bases separated the two germline ends. The CDR3, as DNA: TGCGCCAGCAGCCACGGGCCAGGGGAACCGAACGAGCAGTACTTC. Amino acids: CASSHGPGEPNEQYF.

V and J are TRBV5-4 and TRBJ2-1; the D gene is possibly TRBD2 (7 bases). V was trimmed by 6 bases and J by 3 bases, leaving 16 bases between them. The germline CDR1 and CDR2 sequences are SGHNT and YYREEE (reference sequence). CDR3 length equals 15 residues. CDR3 DNA: TGTGCCAGCAACACTGGGGGGGGGCGCTACAATGAGCAGTTCTTC. Translated: CASNTGGGRYNEQFF. Full variable domain (outside the CDR3, taken from reference TRBV5-4 and TRBJ2-1): ETGVTQSPTHLIKTRGQQVTLRCSSQSGHNTVSWYQQALGQGPQFIFQYYREEENGRGNFPPRFSGLQFPNYSSELNVNALELDDSALYLCASNTGGGRYNEQFFGPGTRLTVL.

The CDR3 protein is CASSLEARLNQPQHF. The CDR3 bases are TGTGCCAGCAGCTTAGAGGCAAGGTTGAATCAGCCCCAGCATTTT. The gene calls are TRBV7-2 and TRBJ1-5; no clear D gene. Germline V gene data show CDR1 as SGHTA and CDR2 as FQGNSA. The CDR3 consists of 15 residues. V shed 1 base and J shed 4 bases, with 11 bases lying between them.

The rearrangement uses TRBV5-1 and TRBJ2-7; no firm D call. CDR1 is SGHRS, CDR2 YFSETQ, per germline. The V end lost 1 base, the J end lost 1 base, and 9 bases lay between the germline ends. CDR3 length equals 14 residues. As DNA, the CDR3 is TGCGCCAGCAGCTTGTACTACGCTTCCTACGAGCAGTACTTC. Residues: CASSLYYASYEQYF.